The clone carrying this T cell receptor (beta chain) showed up just a few times. Data came from immunoSEQ multiplex PCR; TCRdb stores just in-frame clones and leaves some out. The sample holds fewer than 110,000 clones; roughly 91% are singletons and the top ten take about 18%. The data stem from a study of control samples from healthy donors and cancer patients. V was pared by 0 bases and J by 6 bases, with 12 bases between. The germline V gene has CDR1 MNHNY and CDR2 SVGAGI (reference sequence). The CDR3 runs 15 residues. The specimen was PBMCs. The chain employs TRBV6-6 and TRBJ1-5; D call uncertain. This clonotype was obtained from a man in his 60s with lung cancer. Written as DNA, the CDR3 is TGTGCCAGCAGTTACTCGATGGACCGCATTCAGCCCCAGCATTTT. Its translation is CASSYSMDRIQPQHF.